This paragraph covers one T cell receptor beta chain sequence. The antigen remains undetermined. This entry comes from a study of OX40 agonist ivuxolimab in advanced cancers. Study-level background: The study reported partial responses in three patients: one hepatocellular carcinoma, two cutaneous melanoma.

Study-wide points: People who partly responded at 0.1-3.0 mg/kg had some of the least clonal expansion seen.

Libraries were prepared by immunoSEQ multiplex PCR; TCRdb keeps only in-frame clonotypes and omits some of them. The table has about 96,000 clones, around 80% seen once; the top ten hold roughly 6%. The sampling schedule covered blood at baseline, cycle 4 day 1, and cycle 7 day 1. Germline V CDR1 and CDR2: MNHEY, SMNVEV (reference sequence). The CDR3 sequence is 14 residues long. The J segment lost 2 bases and the V segment lost 7 bases, leaving 5 bases of the junction unmatched. The sequence derives from an adult with an advanced solid tumor such as melanoma, head and neck, liver or kidney cancer. The rearrangement links TRBV27 to TRBJ2-1, with 7 bases matching TRBD2. Sequences were derived from CD4+ or CD8+ T cells sorted from blood, sampled in a trial of the OX40 agonist ivuxolimab. The CDR3 is CASMSGEPYNEQFF. In DNA, the CDR3 is TGTGCCAGCATGAGCGGGGAGCCCTACAATGAGCAGTTCTTC.